The T cell receptor beta chain described here comes from a study of blood T cell repertoires in COVID-19 (dated by TCRdb to the early 2020s). For the wider study: Samples covering the acute and convalescent phases of COVID-19 were provided by collaborators in the United States, Italy and Spain. The material from the prospective study consisted of cDNA or gDNA derived from T cells, B-cell-depleted T cells, or PBMCs. Deeply sampled blood TCRbeta repertoires from subjects exposed to, actively infected with, or recovered from COVID-19 were included in the dataset. A freely available public database, intended as a resource for researchers studying the immune response to SARS-CoV-2, is where the repertoires were released. Samples were obtained from the ongoing ImmuneRACE study (first 160 participants) and from about 1,300 subjects provided by 6 global collaborators. A de-identified subject ID, COVID-19 status, age in years and sex were almost always included in the sample metadata. Where HLA class I and class II types were available, the types were taken from metadata supplied by the sample provider, not from assay-based typing. Results the study describes overall, beyond this receptor: The quantity of clinical and demographic metadata differed by source and by participant and was supplied without curation.

Participants in the prospective study were enrolled through a virtual design, were aged about 18 to 89 years, and lived in 24 United States geographic areas. In the prospective study, participants were assigned to cohorts based on the clinical history participants reported in a screening survey and a study questionnaire. For ImmuneRACE Cohort 3, a participant was defined as recovered based on two consecutive negative NP/OP PCR tests, clearance by a healthcare professional, or resolution of symptoms. In the prospective study, whole blood, serum and a nasopharyngeal or oropharyngeal swab were collected from each participant by mobile phlebotomists. Participants in the prospective study had the option to provide additional blood draws and questionnaires over a 2-month period. Prospective study blood samples were shipped either frozen or at room temperature before DNA extraction. The immunoSEQ Assay, a bias-controlled multiplex PCR, was used to amplify TCRbeta CDR3 regions from genomic DNA. The published analysis was carried out like this. The number of nucleated cells in each sample was estimated by amplification of reference gene primers within the assay. Sequence reads were collapsed and filtered to measure the absolute abundance of every unique TCRbeta CDR3 rearrangement. Productive Simpson clonality was computed per sample as the square root of Simpson's diversity index over productive rearrangements. The immuneACCESS repertoire file appears here via TCRdb, limited to in-frame rearrangements. These files lack a portion of the clones; in checked studies, under half of the deficit traces to unresolved V genes, and the cause of the others is not known. V and J calls plus clone size are reproduced from that table; the DNA served to infer D and trimming. Present in this sample are about 280,000 clones, roughly nine tenths of which were seen just once. The top ten hold approximately 2% of the sample.

As regards this clone: This clone's antigen is unknown. Per-base qualities were not stored, and no clone one base away is much larger.

Relative to germline, V is missing 8 bases and J is missing 4 bases, with 3 bases of the junction outside any gene match. The CDR1 and CDR2 encoded by the germline V gene are SNHLY and FYNNEI. Taken from cysteine to phenylalanine, the CDR3 has 12 residues. The entry retains the CDR3 DNA only, 36 bases that are in frame from base 1. Sequenced: PBMCs or T cells enriched from blood (not recorded which). The rearranged segments are TRBV2 and TRBJ2-5; 8 nucleotides in the junction match TRBD1. The receptor's source is a woman aged 60-70 years who had recovered from COVID-19. Here the CDR3 is given as CASAGGTETQYF. The nucleotides are TGTGCCAGCGCAGGGGGCACAGAGACCCAGTACTTC. The entire variable domain, with the stretches around the CDR3 drawn from the reference TRBV2 and TRBJ2-5 proteins, is EPEVTQTPSHQVTQMGQEVILRCVPISNHLYFYWYRQILGQKVEFLVSFYNNEISEKSEIFDDQFSVERPDGSNFTLKIRSTKLEDSAMYFCASAGGTETQYFGPGTRLLVL.